Listed here are 21 T cell receptor beta chains from one sample, sequenced in a study of blood T cell repertoires in COVID-19. Produced via immunoSEQ multiplex PCR; TCRdb's table is partial and in-frame only. The sample has roughly 250,000 clones, around 87% seen once; the top ten hold about 2.5%. Sequencing was carried out using peripheral blood. These receptors came from a woman in her 50s with acute or convalescent COVID-19.

The J gene is TRBJ2-5, the V gene TRBV7-6, with D tentatively TRBD1 (6 bases). The germline V and J ends were trimmed by 4 bases and 1 base, with 13 bases remaining between them. CDR3 size: 15 residues. Germline CDR1 reads SGHVS; CDR2 reads FNYEAQ. The CDR3 loop is CASSYQGPFQETQYF. The DNA of the CDR3 is TGTGCCAGCAGCTACCAGGGGCCGTTCCAAGAGACCCAGTACTTC.

The chain combines TRBV11-2 with TRBJ2-5, with no clear D. The CDR3 is 14 amino acids. V lost 1 base and J 5 bases, leaving 11 bases between the germline ends. CDR1 is SGHAT, CDR2 FQNNGV, per germline. CDR3 residues: CASSLVSIEETQYF. As DNA, the CDR3 is TGTGCCAGCAGCTTAGTTTCTATTGAGGAGACCCAGTACTTC.

The CDR3 bases are TGTGCCAGCAGCCAGACCAATCTAGGAGGGACCGGGGAGCTGTTTTTT. It yields the protein CASSQTNLGGTGELFF. The V call is TRBV11-3, the J call TRBJ2-2; possibly TRBD2 for D (6 bases). The CDR3 extends over 16 amino acids. V dropped 5 bases and J dropped 5 bases, with 18 bases sitting between them. Germline loops: CDR1 SGHNT, CDR2 YENEEA.

This rearrangement joins TRBV9 to TRBJ2-5, with a weak D call TRBD2 (6 bases). Trimming left V 4 bases short and J 1 base short, with 11 bases between. CDR1 is SGDLS, CDR2 YYNGEE, per germline. This CDR3 spans 14 amino acids. The CDR3 sequence is CASSPTRSQETQYF. The CDR3 DNA reads TGTGCCAGCAGCCCGACTAGATCCCAAGAGACCCAGTACTTC.

In its sample, this clone was seen a few times. The V and J genes are TRBV7-8 and TRBJ1-5, with 7 bases that match TRBD1. This CDR3 region has 16 residues. Germline V gene sequence: CDR1 SGHVS, CDR2 FQNEAQ. J lost 3 bases, V lost 5 bases, and 10 bases had no gene match. This chain's CDR3 is CASSRTQGMYNQPQHF. The CDR3 DNA reads as TGTGCCAGCAGCCGGACACAGGGGATGTACAATCAGCCCCAGCATTTT.

The chain couples TRBV7-2 to TRBJ2-7; 9 positions match TRBD2. This CDR3 has 14 residues. The V and J ends lost 1 base and 5 bases, in that order; junction bases with no gene match: 3. Germline CDR1 and CDR2: SGHTA and FQGNSA. The CDR3 sequence: CASSLVVAGDEQYF. CDR3 nucleotides: TGTGCCAGCAGCTTAGTGGTAGCGGGAGACGAGCAGTACTTC.

Turning to this clone: The sample contains more than one DNA sequence encoding this CDR3. The rearrangement joins TRBV9 to TRBJ2-7; 12 nucleotides align to TRBD1. J was trimmed by 6 bases and V by 4 bases; bases with no gene match: 8. Germline V gene lookup returns CDR1 SGDLS and CDR2 YYNGEE. This CDR3 region has 15 residues. For the CDR3, the DNA is TGTGCCAGCAGCCCTCCGGGACAGGGGGCAGGCGAGCAGTACTTC. As protein: CASSPPGQGAGEQYF.

This sequence joins TRBV25-1 and TRBJ1-1; 7 nucleotides line up with TRBD1. Looked up from germline, CDR1 is MGHDK and CDR2 is SYGVNS. The CDR3 has 15 residues. The junction had 17 bases not matched to a gene; V was cut back by 6 bases and J by 10 bases. The CDR3 region has the DNA TGTGCCAGCAGCCCTCACCTTGGGGACAGTTCCCTAGCTTTCTTT. It specifies CASSPHLGDSSLAFF. Supplemented by reference TRBV25-1 and TRBJ1-1, the full variable domain reads EADIYQTPRYLVIGTGKKITLECSQTMGHDKMYWYQQDPGMELHLIHYSYGVNSTEKGDLSSESTVSRIRTEHFPLTLESARPSHTSQYLCASSPHLGDSSLAFFGQGTRLTVV.

V gene TRBV29-1 combines with J gene TRBJ2-1; 7 bases align to TRBD1. Per germline, CDR1 SQVTM and CDR2 ANQGSEA. V gave up 7 bases and J gave up 2 bases; unmatched junction bases: 14. The CDR3 has 16 residues. The CDR3 DNA sequence: TGCAGCGGGGGGCGACAGGGATTAAGCCCCTACAATGAGCAGTTCTTC. Translated: CSGGRQGLSPYNEQFF.

The chain recombines TRBV6-2 or TRBV6-3 with TRBJ2-1; no firm D call. Germline CDR1 is MNHEY and CDR2 is SVGEGT. The germline V and J ends were trimmed by 2 bases and 10 bases, with 15 bases remaining between them. The length of the CDR3 is 14 residues. This chain's CDR3 is CASSYPDPGWEQFF. The CDR3 nucleotides read TGTGCCAGCAGTTACCCCGATCCCGGTTGGGAGCAGTTCTTC.

The chain links TRBV7-8 to TRBJ2-1, with 12 bases identical to TRBD2. The germline gives CDR1 SGHVS, CDR2 FQNEAQ. V shed 0 bases, J shed 7 bases, and the junction held 4 bases outside the gene matches. The CDR3 is 16 amino acids. The chain's CDR3 is CASSLAGLAGLNEQFF. For the CDR3, the DNA is TGTGCCAGCAGCTTAGCAGGACTAGCGGGATTGAATGAGCAGTTCTTC. The complete variable domain, with remaining parts taken from reference TRBV7-8 and TRBJ2-1, reads GAGVSQSPRYKVAKRGQDVALRCDPISGHVSLFWYQQALGQGPEFLTYFQNEAQLDKSGLPSDRFFAERPEGSVSTLKIQRTQQEDSAVYLCASSLAGLAGLNEQFFGPGTRLTVL.

This chain connects TRBV29-1 to TRBJ2-7, with D unclear. Trimming removed 4 bases from V and 1 base from J, with 5 bases in between. The germline CDR1 and CDR2 sequences are SQVTM and ANQGSEA. CDR3 size: 11 residues. The CDR3 nucleotides read TGCAGCGTTGGGAGATCCTACGAGCAGTACTTC. Amino acids: CSVGRSYEQYF.

V is TRBV5-1 and J is TRBJ1-1; TRBD1 aligns across 7 bases. With V trimmed by 4 bases and J by 0 bases, 9 bases remained unmatched. The CDR3 extends over 16 amino acids. Germline-derived CDR1 and CDR2 are SGHRS and YFSETQ. Written as DNA, the CDR3 is TGCGCCAGCAGCACCCTGACAGGGCGCTTGAACACTGAAGCTTTCTTT. Its translation is CASSTLTGRLNTEAFF.

V usage is TRBV24-1 and J usage is TRBJ2-5, with D perhaps TRBD2 (6 bases). Germline CDR1 is KGHDR and CDR2 is SFDVKD. The CDR3 totals 15 residues. V was trimmed by 4 bases and J by 2 bases, leaving 13 bases between them. The CDR3 reads CATSDVGGTQETQYF. The CDR3 nucleotides are TGTGCCACCAGTGACGTTGGGGGGACTCAAGAGACCCAGTACTTC.

The V call is TRBV27, the J call TRBJ1-2, with D unclear. Trimming shortened V by 4 bases and J by 5 bases, and 8 bases separated the two germline ends. CDR1 and CDR2 (germline): MNHEY, SMNVEV (reference sequence). This CDR3 contains 12 residues. The CDR3 reads CASSSGGYGYTF. CDR3 sequence (DNA): TGTGCCAGCAGTTCCGGCGGGTATGGCTACACCTTC.

The V call is TRBV19, the J call TRBJ2-1; D is unclear. The germline V gene has CDR1 LNHDA and CDR2 SQIVND (reference sequence). The CDR3 runs to 11 residues. V lost 11 bases and J lost 5, with 10 bases in between. In DNA form, the CDR3 reads TGTGCCTCCCGTCTTAACAATGAGCAGTTCTTC. Amino acid sequence: CASRLNNEQFF.

This sequence joins TRBV18 and TRBJ1-1; TRBD1 matches at 11 bases. Germline CDR1 reads KGHSH; CDR2 reads LQKENI. The CDR3 covers 13 residues. V lost 8 bases and J lost 3; bases outside the gene matches: 2. CDR3 loop: CASRTGGDTEAFF. CDR3 in DNA: TGTGCCAGCCGGACAGGGGGCGACACTGAAGCTTTCTTT.

This chain uses TRBV5-5 with TRBJ1-1; TRBD1 agrees at 8 bases. CDR1 and CDR2 from the germline V gene are SGHKS and YYEKEE (reference sequence). This CDR3 has 17 amino acids. The V gene end was trimmed by 4 bases and the J gene end by 6 bases; junction bases not matched to a gene: 17. The CDR3: CASSRWQGARGRAEAFF. CDR3 bases: TGTGCCAGCAGCCGGTGGCAGGGGGCGAGAGGGCGCGCTGAAGCTTTCTTT.

In regard to this clone: The sample carries other DNA sequences with the same CDR3. The chain has TRBV9 and TRBJ2-3; TRBD2 agrees at 13 bases. Germline-derived CDR1 and CDR2 are SGDLS and YYNGEE. Germline trimming cut 2 bases from V and 6 bases from J; bases unmatched to any gene: 3. The CDR3 sequence is 15 residues long. CDR3 sequence: CASSVGTSGTDTQYF. The CDR3 DNA sequence: TGTGCCAGCAGCGTCGGGACTAGCGGGACTGATACGCAGTATTTT.

The chain is built from TRBV7-2 and TRBJ1-1; 8 nucleotides match TRBD1. The CDR3 consists of 15 residues. In germline, CDR1 is SGHTA, CDR2 FQGNSA. With 4 bases clipped from V and 1 base from J, the junction kept 5 bases outside the gene matches. The CDR3 loop reads CASSSNRGRNTEAFF. CDR3 DNA: TGTGCCAGCAGCTCCAACAGGGGGAGGAACACTGAAGCTTTCTTT.

J is TRBJ2-1 and V is TRBV9, with 8 bases aligning to TRBD2. The ends lost 0 bases at V and 9 bases at J; junction bases unmatched: 8. The length of the CDR3 is 15 residues. From germline, CDR1 is SGDLS and CDR2 YYNGEE. CDR3 DNA: TGTGCCAGCAGCGTAGTGGCGGGAGGATTAGGTGAGCAGTTCTTC. Amino acid sequence: CASSVVAGGLGEQFF.